The 22 T cell receptor beta chains presented below share a single source sample, sequenced in a study of T-cell reconstitution after alpha-beta-depleted transplantation in children. TCRbeta library preparation incorporated unique molecular identifiers. From the PCR reads, TCRdb called clonotypes with MiXCR, one entry per CDR3 protein. The sample consists of around 420,000 distinct CDR3 sequences, roughly 17% of them appearing once. The starting material was PBMCs, mostly from graft donor cells, obtained 360 days after TCRalphabeta/CD19-depleted stem cell transplant. These receptors were taken from a boy younger than two who had a stem cell transplant for Wiskott-Aldrich syndrome, so the T cells may come from the graft donor.

This chain uses TRBV11-3 with TRBJ2-7; the D is unclear. The CDR3 consists of 14 residues. Between the trimmed V and J ends, which lost 5 bases and 5 bases, there was a span of 16 bases. Germline assignment: CDR1 SGHNT and CDR2 YENEEA. CDR3 coding DNA: TGTGCCAGCAGCCTCACCCTTGACTGGAACGAGCAGTACTTC. It is translated as CASSLTLDWNEQYF.

The CDR3 bases are TGTGCCAGCAGCCCGACTAGCGGGTGGGGGGATGAGCAGTTCTTC. Its translation: CASSPTSGWGDEQFF. The chain has TRBV28 and TRBJ2-1; 10 bases match TRBD2. The germline V gene encodes CDR1 MDHEN and CDR2 SYDVKM. The CDR3 contains 15 residues. V lost 6 bases and J lost 8; bases outside the gene matches: 10. Drawing the rest from reference TRBV28 and TRBJ2-1, the complete variable domain is DVKVTQSSRYLVKRTGEKVFLECVQDMDHENMFWYRQDPGLGLRLIYFSYDVKMKEKGDIPEGYSVSREKKERFSLILESASTNQTSMYLCASSPTSGWGDEQFFGPGTRLTVL.

This clonotype was recorded a few times. V and J are TRBV7-6 and TRBJ2-7; D unresolved. Germline CDR1 and CDR2: SGHVS and FNYEAQ. Trimming took 5 bases from V and 7 from J, leaving 15 bases between them. The CDR3 loop spans 13 amino acids. Here the CDR3 reads CASSLPPETEQYF. CDR3 bases: TGTGCCAGCAGCCTCCCGCCCGAGACGGAGCAGTACTTC.

This rearrangement joins TRBV20-1 to TRBJ2-5; D is unclear. The ends were cut back, 2 bases at V and 5 bases at J, with 9 bases in the middle. Germline V gene data show CDR1 as DFQATT and CDR2 as SNEGSKA (reference sequence). This CDR3 region has 12 residues. The chain's CDR3 is CSARWAFETQYF. CDR3 DNA: TGCAGTGCTAGATGGGCATTTGAGACCCAGTACTTC.

This clonotype was observed at least ten times. The CDR3 loop is CATSRIHGGETQYF. DNA of the CDR3: TGTGCCACCAGCAGAATTCATGGGGGGGAGACCCAGTACTTC. The V and J genes are TRBV15 and TRBJ2-5; a weak D match, TRBD2 (6 bases). Per the germline V gene, CDR1 is LNHNV and CDR2 is YYDKDF (reference sequence). V lost 2 bases, J lost 5 bases, and 12 bases lay in between. The CDR3 has 14 residues.

This clonotype was detected a few times. V and J are TRBV29-1 and TRBJ2-3; 12 nucleotides match TRBD2. The V and J ends lost 7 bases and 0 bases, in that order; junction bases with no gene match: 8. This CDR3 has 16 residues. Germline V gives CDR1 SQVTM, CDR2 ANQGSEA. Here the CDR3 reads CSARRLAGESTDTQYF. CDR3 DNA: TGCAGCGCCCGGAGACTAGCGGGGGAGAGCACAGATACGCAGTATTTT.

This clonotype was detected only a few times. The rearrangement links TRBV6-5 to TRBJ2-3; 9 nucleotides line up with TRBD2. J lost 2 bases, V lost 4 bases, and 7 bases had no gene match. CDR3 length equals 16 residues. CDR1 is MNHEY and CDR2 is SVGAGI in the germline V gene. The CDR3 nucleotides are TGTGCCAGCAGTTGGGGACTAGCACCAAACACAGATACGCAGTATTTT. It encodes CASSWGLAPNTDTQYF.

This chain links TRBV6-5 with TRBJ1-2; D call uncertain. The CDR3 is 15 amino acids. In germline, CDR1 is MNHEY, CDR2 SVGAGI. With 0 bases removed from V and 7 bases from J, the gap between germline ends came to 15 bases. Here the CDR3 reads CASSYSKGLWGGYTF. The CDR3 bases are TGTGCCAGCAGTTACTCCAAAGGGTTATGGGGTGGCTACACCTTC.

The chain recombines TRBV5-1 with TRBJ2-1; D remains unclear. Germline V CDR1 and CDR2: SGHRS, YFSETQ. The CDR3 covers 14 residues. V lost 2 bases and J lost 8, with 14 bases in between. The CDR3 DNA follows: TGCGCCAGCAGCTTCGACTCTTGGCGCGATGAGCAGTTCTTC. Translation gives CASSFDSWRDEQFF.

This clonotype has just a few counts. This CDR3 reads CASSKGTSGRNEQFF. DNA for the CDR3: TGTGCCAGCAGCAAAGGGACTAGCGGGAGGAATGAGCAGTTCTTC. The chain uses TRBV21-1 and TRBJ2-1; TRBD2, the D gene given by the table, was not confirmed from the DNA. TRBV21-1 is recorded as a pseudogene. This CDR3 region has 15 residues.

This sequence joins TRBV4-1 and TRBJ2-2, with D possibly being TRBD1 (5 bases). V was pared by 0 bases and J by 3 bases, with 17 bases between. The CDR3 has 18 amino acids. Germline assignment: CDR1 MGHRA and CDR2 YSYEKL. CDR3 loop: CASSQDRSGWVDTGELFF. CDR3 nucleotide sequence: TGCGCCAGCAGCCAAGATCGTTCAGGGTGGGTCGACACCGGGGAGCTGTTTTTT.

The V call is TRBV20-1, the J call TRBJ2-7; TRBD1 aligns across 8 bases. This CDR3 contains 14 residues. V lost 5 bases, J lost 7 bases, and 13 bases stayed unmatched. Germline assignment: CDR1 DFQATT and CDR2 SNEGSKA (reference sequence). The CDR3 nucleotides are TGCAGTGCTGGAAAGGCCCTCGGACAGGGAGAGCAGTACTTC. This gives the protein CSAGKALGQGEQYF.

The chain carries TRBV20-1 and TRBJ2-5, with TRBD2 matching 12 bases. Unmatched junction bases numbered 12, after V lost 0 bases and J lost 1 base. Germline V gives CDR1 DFQATT, CDR2 SNEGSKA (reference sequence). CDR3 length: 19 amino acids. The CDR3 region is CSARERLAGGPGTQETQYF. CDR3 DNA sequence: TGCAGTGCTAGAGAACGTCTAGCGGGGGGGCCGGGCACCCAAGAGACCCAGTACTTC.

This clonotype was seen a few times. V is TRBV20-1 and J is TRBJ2-5; D is unresolved. The germline V gene encodes CDR1 DFQATT and CDR2 SNEGSKA (reference sequence). The CDR3 consists of 15 residues. Deletions cut 2 bases from V and 3 bases from J, with 16 bases between. The CDR3 spells CSARSPGSLKETQYF. The CDR3 nucleotides read TGCAGTGCTAGATCGCCGGGTAGTCTGAAAGAGACCCAGTACTTC.

In DNA, the CDR3 is TGTGCCAGCAGTCCCGACTACTATCAGCCCCAGCATTTT. It is translated as CASSPDYYQPQHF. The chain couples TRBV7-9 to TRBJ1-5; D gene ambiguous. Germline V gene lookup returns CDR1 SEHNR and CDR2 FQNEAQ (reference sequence). This CDR3 is built from 13 residues. Between the trimmed V and J ends, which lost 6 bases and 5 bases, there was a span of 11 bases.

This clonotype was observed a handful of times. The chain links TRBV15 to TRBJ2-1; 9 bases are a match to TRBD1. Trimming took 1 base from V and 7 from J; bases not matched to a gene: 8. The germline V gene encodes CDR1 LNHNV and CDR2 YYDKDF (reference sequence). The CDR3 spans 16 residues. The CDR3 sequence: CATSRVGGTGYNEQFF. For the CDR3, the DNA is TGTGCCACCAGCAGAGTAGGTGGGACAGGGTATAATGAGCAGTTCTTC.

This clonotype has just a few counts. The chain carries TRBV7-2 and TRBJ2-2, with 7 bases that match TRBD2. The CDR3 runs 17 residues. Trimming removed 2 bases from V and 5 bases from J; junction bases left unmatched: 11. Germline V CDR1 and CDR2: SGHTA, FQGNSA. For the CDR3, the DNA is TGTGCCAGCAGCTTAATTGGAGGCGGGAGAATTACCGGGGAGCTGTTTTTT. It specifies CASSLIGGGRITGELFF.

The chain has TRBV4-3 and TRBJ2-3; 7 bases map to TRBD1. The CDR3 is 14 amino acids. CDR1 and CDR2 (germline): LGHNA, YSLEER. The V segment lost 3 bases and the J segment 4 bases; nucleotides outside the gene matches: 4. For the CDR3, the DNA is TGCGCCAGCAGCCAGTCCGGGACAGCAGATACGCAGTATTTT. Its protein product is CASSQSGTADTQYF.

This clonotype was counted a few times. The chain employs TRBV6-5 and TRBJ2-1, with 12 bases matching TRBD2. Trimming cost V 1 base and J 9 bases; bases outside gene matches: 10. Germline CDR1 reads MNHEY; CDR2 reads SVGAGI. The CDR3 consists of 17 residues. CDR3 sequence (DNA): TGTGCCAGCAGTTACTTGACTAGCGGGAGATCCTCCTTTGAGCAGTTCTTC. This translates into CASSYLTSGRSSFEQFF.

This clonotype was counted at least ten times. CDR3 in amino acids: CASSPRTAGSGSPLHF. The CDR3 DNA reads TGTGCCAGCAGCCCCAGGACGGCAGGGAGCGGTTCACCCCTCCACTTT. V usage is TRBV7-8 and J usage is TRBJ1-6; D is possibly TRBD1 (5 bases). The V end lost 5 bases, the J end lost 9 bases, and 20 bases lay between the germline ends. The germline CDR1 and CDR2 sequences are SGHVS and FQNEAQ. The CDR3 has 16 amino acids.

V usage is TRBV29-1 and J usage is TRBJ2-4; weak D call: TRBD2 (6 bases). This CDR3 region has 11 residues. Germline V gene data show CDR1 as SQVTM and CDR2 as ANQGSEA. The V gene lost 4 bases and the J gene lost 6 bases, with 7 bases spanning the gap. CDR3 in amino acids: CSVVRGNIQYF. The CDR3 DNA reads TGCAGCGTTGTGCGGGGAAACATTCAGTACTTC.

The chain recombines TRBV28 with TRBJ1-6; the D gene is possibly TRBD1 (5 bases). The CDR3 has 15 residues. Germline assignment: CDR1 MDHEN and CDR2 SYDVKM. V was shortened by 7 bases and J by 7 bases, with 17 bases between the two germline ends. The CDR3 protein is CASILTGVRNSPLHF. The CDR3 DNA reads as TGTGCCAGCATACTAACGGGGGTGAGGAATTCACCCCTCCACTTT.